Each of the 8 T cell receptor beta chains below was sequenced from the same sample in a study of shared clonotypes between healthy human individuals (dated by TCRdb to 2020 to 2022). Receptors were amplified or captured by the immunoSEQ multiplex PCR assay. Drawn from immuneACCESS, this table holds only the in-frame rearrangements with V and J called that TCRdb kept. Clones are partly lost; checked studies trace under half to an unresolved V gene and leave the rest unexplained. Counted in this sample were about 590,000 clones; 95% to 96% of them appeared once. The ten largest clonotypes hold 0.1% to 0.11% of the sample. CD8 naive samples consisted of CD45RO-negative cells that were positively selected for CCR7, yielding a CD45RA+CCR7+ population without TemRA cells. The sequenced sample consisted of naive CD8+ T cells sorted from blood. This sample's cell subset or site label indicates: CD45RA+CCR7+. The receptors here all came from a woman younger than 45 in good health.

The chain recombines TRBV6-4 with TRBJ2-3; D perhaps matches TRBD1 (6 bases). The V end was cut by 7 bases, the J end by 12 bases, with 14 bases between. The germline V gene encodes CDR1 MRHNA and CDR2 SNTAGT. This CDR3 contains 11 residues. CDR3 in DNA: TGTGCCAGCAACGTCAGGGGTTCACAGTATTTT. This sequence encodes CASNVRGSQYF.

In the case of this clone: Other DNA sequences within the sample encode an identical CDR3. The chain carries TRBV9 and TRBJ2-5; D gene unclear. The CDR3 totals 12 residues. The germline V and J ends were trimmed by 0 bases and 0 bases, with 0 bases remaining between them. Germline loops: CDR1 SGDLS, CDR2 YYNGEE. CDR3 DNA: TGTGCCAGCAGCGTAGACCAAGAGACCCAGTACTTC. It is translated as CASSVDQETQYF.

This clone was detected only once. The rearrangement uses TRBV28 and TRBJ1-2; 7 nucleotides align to TRBD1. The CDR3 is 13 amino acids. Germline CDR1 MDHEN, CDR2 SYDVKM. V was pared by 6 bases and J by 6 bases, with 7 bases of the junction left unmatched. CDR3 bases: TGTGCCAGCAGCCAAGACAGGGAGGATGGCTACACCTTC. As protein: CASSQDREDGYTF.

The gene calls are TRBV15 and TRBJ2-2; possibly TRBD1 or TRBD2 for D (5 bases each). Trimming removed 3 bases at V and 7 bases at J, with 15 bases between. CDR3 length: 15 amino acids. The germline gives CDR1 LNHNV, CDR2 YYDKDF (reference sequence). The CDR3 region is CATSSPGRTNGELFF. The DNA of the CDR3 is TGTGCCACCAGCAGTCCGGGACGCACCAACGGGGAGCTGTTTTTT.

The J gene is TRBJ1-5, the V gene TRBV9; the D gene is possibly TRBD1 (5 bases). Trimming stripped 4 bases from V and 5 bases from J, with 16 bases between. The germline CDR1 and CDR2 sequences are SGDLS and YYNGEE. The CDR3 extends over 15 amino acids. The CDR3 DNA reads as TGTGCCAGCAGCCCGGGGGGGACGGATGATCAGCCCCAGCATTTT. Its translation: CASSPGGTDDQPQHF.

The gene calls are TRBV27 and TRBJ1-2; 7 bases fit TRBD1. This CDR3 contains 15 residues. V gave up 2 bases and J gave up 0 bases; unmatched junction bases: 3. Germline assignment: CDR1 MNHEY and CDR2 SMNVEV (reference sequence). The CDR3 loop is CASSLRQGANYGYTF. The CDR3 DNA sequence: TGTGCCAGCAGTTTACGACAGGGAGCTAACTATGGCTACACCTTC.

This sequence joins TRBV5-5 and TRBJ1-1; D gene uncertain. The CDR3 is 13 amino acids. CDR1 is SGHKS, CDR2 YYEKEE, per germline (reference sequence). Deletions cut 0 bases from V and 3 bases from J, with 6 bases between. CDR3 residues: CASSLGSDTEAFF. In DNA form, the CDR3 reads TGTGCCAGCAGCTTGGGGTCGGACACTGAAGCTTTCTTT. The full variable domain, in which reference TRBV5-5 and TRBJ1-1 provide the parts outside the CDR3, is DAGVTQSPTHLIKTRGQQVTLRCSPISGHKSVSWYQQVLGQGPQFIFQYYEKEERGRGNFPDRFSARQFPNYSSELNVNALLLGDSALYLCASSLGSDTEAFFGQGTRLTVV.

The chain carries TRBV5-4 and TRBJ1-2; possibly TRBD1 for D (6 bases). The ends were cut back, 4 bases at V and 8 bases at J, with 15 bases in the middle. CDR3 length: 13 residues. The germline V gene encodes CDR1 SGHNT and CDR2 YYREEE (reference sequence). The CDR3 coding sequence is TGTGCCAGCAGCACAACAGGGTGGGAGGGCTACACCTTC. Its protein is CASSTTGWEGYTF. Supplemented by reference TRBV5-4 and TRBJ1-2, the full variable domain reads ETGVTQSPTHLIKTRGQQVTLRCSSQSGHNTVSWYQQALGQGPQFIFQYYREEENGRGNFPPRFSGLQFPNYSSELNVNALELDDSALYLCASSTTGWEGYTFGSGTRLTVV.